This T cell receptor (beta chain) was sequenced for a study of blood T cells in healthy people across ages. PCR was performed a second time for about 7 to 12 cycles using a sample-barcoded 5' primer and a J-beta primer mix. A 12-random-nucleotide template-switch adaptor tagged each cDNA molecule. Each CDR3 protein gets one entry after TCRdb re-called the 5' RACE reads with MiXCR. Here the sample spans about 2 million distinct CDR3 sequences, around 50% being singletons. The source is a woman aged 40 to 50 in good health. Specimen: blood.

The CDR3 DNA reads as TGTGCCAGCAGGTTTAGCGGGAGACAAGAGACCCAGTACTTC. Amino acids: CASRFSGRQETQYF. This sequence joins TRBV28 and TRBJ2-5; TRBD2 matches at 9 bases. Germline CDR1 MDHEN, CDR2 SYDVKM. The CDR3 is 14 residues long. The V segment lost 6 bases and the J segment 2 bases; nucleotides outside the gene matches: 4.